The 2 T cell receptor beta chains below were found in one sample sequenced in a study of response to subunit inactivated influenza vaccine. From the RT-PCR reads, TCRdb called clonotypes with MiXCR, one entry per CDR3 protein. The sample yields roughly 620,000 distinct CDR3 sequences, about 11% seen once. These same data were also listed under a study on T cells expressing NK-cell markers. That source reports: With UMIs, 5'RACE template switching was used to make TCR beta cDNA.

The sequenced sample was PBMCs from blood, obtained on the day of vaccination. The receptors shown here come from a man aged 45-65 years who received an inactivated influenza vaccine.

The chain joins TRBV7-9 to TRBJ2-2; D is perhaps TRBD2 (5 bases). The CDR3 length is 16 residues. Trimming took off 2 bases at V and 5 bases at J, with 15 bases between the two ends. Germline V gene data show CDR1 as SEHNR and CDR2 as FQNEAQ (reference sequence). Here the CDR3 reads CASSLTGIRQTGELFF. CDR3 DNA sequence: TGTGCCAGCAGCTTAACCGGGATAAGGCAAACCGGGGAGCTGTTTTTT.

This chain connects TRBV2 to TRBJ2-1; D gene ambiguous. Trimming shortened V by 2 bases and J by 7 bases, and 9 bases separated the two germline ends. The CDR3 consists of 13 residues. CDR1 SNHLY and CDR2 FYNNEI come from the germline V gene. The CDR3 region has the DNA TGTGCCAGCAGTGAAAGGTCCCAGAATGAGCAGTTCTTC. Translation: CASSERSQNEQFF. The full variable domain, in which reference TRBV2 and TRBJ2-1 provide the parts outside the CDR3, is EPEVTQTPSHQVTQMGQEVILRCVPISNHLYFYWYRQILGQKVEFLVSFYNNEISEKSEIFDDQFSVERPDGSNFTLKIRSTKLEDSAMYFCASSERSQNEQFFGPGTRLTVL.